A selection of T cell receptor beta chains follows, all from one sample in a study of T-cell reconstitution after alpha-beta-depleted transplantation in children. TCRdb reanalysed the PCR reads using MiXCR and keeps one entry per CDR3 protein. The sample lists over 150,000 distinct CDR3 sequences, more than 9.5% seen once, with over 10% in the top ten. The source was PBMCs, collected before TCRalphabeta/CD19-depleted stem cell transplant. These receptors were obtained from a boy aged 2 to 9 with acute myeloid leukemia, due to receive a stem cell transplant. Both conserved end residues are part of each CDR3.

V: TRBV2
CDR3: CASSTGHSGNTIYF

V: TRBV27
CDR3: CASSLLLAGGENEQFF

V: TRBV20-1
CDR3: CSATGQISYNEQFF

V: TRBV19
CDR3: CASSIMTGGTEAFF

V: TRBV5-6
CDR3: CASGPGLITNQETQYF

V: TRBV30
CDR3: CAWSNGDYEQYF

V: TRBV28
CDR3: CASSPGTGLETQYF

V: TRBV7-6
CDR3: CASSPRLAGYEQYF

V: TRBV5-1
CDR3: CASSLVSPRSNNEQFF

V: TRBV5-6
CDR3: CASSFLGSTGELFF

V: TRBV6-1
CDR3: CASSRAGGDTQYF

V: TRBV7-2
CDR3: CASSLRWLAGDTQYF

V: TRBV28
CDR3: CASSRGGGRVSGNTIYF

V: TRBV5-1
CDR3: CASSLEGLKAGELFF

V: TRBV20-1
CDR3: CSARVSGTYDQYF

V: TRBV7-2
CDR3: CASSSTGGNYGYTF

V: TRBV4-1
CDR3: CASSYGLARGTTKNIQYF

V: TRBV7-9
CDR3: CARSFAHVSGTEAFF

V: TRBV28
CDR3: CASLPYSEAGRTEAFF

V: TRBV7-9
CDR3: CASSLTGNAGELFF

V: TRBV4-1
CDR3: CASSQGAAGIGPLNTEAFF

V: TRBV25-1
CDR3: CASSEYGGARGYTF

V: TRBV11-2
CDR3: CASSQPFSTVFGVSYEQYF

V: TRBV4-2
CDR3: CASSQDGGQLNTEAFF

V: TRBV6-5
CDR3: CASLTGGSMAFF

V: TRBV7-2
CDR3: CASSSTGTGYSPLHF

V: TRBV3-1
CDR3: CASSQDTEGGPRVKTQYF

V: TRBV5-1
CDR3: CASSLAGENIQYF

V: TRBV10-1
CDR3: CASSGPRTGESEWNQPQHF

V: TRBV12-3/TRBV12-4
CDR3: CASSLGTEREKLFF

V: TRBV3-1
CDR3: CASSQESRWGNIQYF

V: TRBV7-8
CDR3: CASSLDLGRLRLSGNTIYF

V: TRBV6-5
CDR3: CASSYWGLAGVYNEQFF

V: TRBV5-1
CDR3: CASSVGVSGANVLTF

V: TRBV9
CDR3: CASSVAPFTSGSSYNEQFF